The next 19 T cell receptor beta chains were all read from a single sample in a study of T cell repertoires in cytomegalovirus infection. TCRdb reanalysed the reads using MiXCR and keeps one entry per CDR3 protein. The sample holds 200,000 or so distinct CDR3 sequences; roughly a fifth are singletons and the top ten take 2.5% to 3%. Sequenced sample: PBMCs. The receptors derive from a human donor in good health (CMV status not recorded). Some clones in this sample may be carry-over from other donors' samples.

This clonotype was observed a few times. CDR3 bases: TGTGCCACCTCCTGGGAGGGAGGGCGGGAGACCCAGTACTTC. Its protein product is CATSWEGGRETQYF. The chain links TRBV12-3 or TRBV12-4 to TRBJ2-5; TRBD2 agrees at 7 bases. This CDR3 spans 14 amino acids. Unmatched junction bases numbered 13, after V lost 10 bases and J lost 5 bases.

The chain employs TRBV10-3 and TRBJ2-7, with D tentatively TRBD1 (6 bases). The CDR3 contains 15 residues. V lost 3 bases, J lost 1 base, and 13 bases lay in between. The germline V gene has CDR1 ENHRY and CDR2 SYGVKD. The CDR3: CAISDPGHVSYEQYF. The CDR3 DNA reads TGTGCCATCAGTGACCCGGGACACGTTTCCTACGAGCAGTACTTC.

This clonotype was found a few times. The chain couples TRBV7-9 to TRBJ2-5; D gene unclear. CDR1 SEHNR and CDR2 FQNEAQ come from the germline V gene (reference sequence). The length of the CDR3 is 12 residues. V was pared by 5 bases and J by 5 bases, with 9 bases between. The CDR3 DNA follows: TGTGCCAGCAGCCACCAAGGGGAGACCCAGTACTTC. Translated, it gives CASSHQGETQYF. The whole variable domain, remainder taken from reference TRBV7-9 and TRBJ2-5, is DTGVSQNPRHKITKRGQNVTFRCDPISEHNRLYWYRQTLGQGPEFLTYFQNEAQLEKSRLLSDRFSAERPKGSFSTLEIQRTEQGDSAMYLCASSHQGETQYFGPGTRLLVL.

This clonotype was detected ten times or more. This chain joins TRBV7-8 and TRBJ1-1; 7 bases align to TRBD1. The CDR3 totals 16 residues. Germline CDR1 reads SGHVS; CDR2 reads FQNEAQ. Losses at the gene ends were 5 bases for V and 4 bases for J; bases not matched to a gene: 13. CDR3 protein: CASSHWAAGGSTEAFF. As DNA, the CDR3 is TGTGCCAGCAGCCACTGGGCGGCAGGGGGTAGCACTGAAGCTTTCTTT.

This clonotype was observed at least ten times. The chain joins TRBV28 to TRBJ2-5, with 7 bases matching TRBD1. The CDR3 runs to 14 residues. V lost 4 bases and J lost 3; bases outside the gene matches: 5. The V gene's germline CDR1 is MDHEN and CDR2 SYDVKM. This chain's CDR3 is CASSSGQIKETQYF. The CDR3 DNA reads as TGTGCCAGCAGTTCGGGACAGATAAAAGAGACCCAGTACTTC.

V gene TRBV6-2 or TRBV6-3 combines with J gene TRBJ2-7; D may be TRBD1 (5 bases). Germline values: CDR1 MNHEY, CDR2 SVGEGT. This CDR3 spans 13 amino acids. V was cut by 6 bases and J by 6 bases, with 15 bases left in between. The CDR3 loop is CASRAPGPSEQYF. In DNA form, the CDR3 reads TGTGCCAGCAGGGCCCCAGGGCCCAGCGAGCAGTACTTC.

This clonotype was counted at least ten times. The V call is TRBV12-3 or TRBV12-4, the J call TRBJ1-1; D is unresolved. The CDR3 contains 14 residues. V lost 6 bases, J lost 0 bases, and 11 bases lay in between. The CDR3 protein is CASRTWTMNTEAFF. The CDR3 DNA reads as TGTGCCAGCAGAACGTGGACCATGAACACTGAAGCTTTCTTT.

J is TRBJ2-3 and V is TRBV28; D is undetermined. Trimming cost V 1 base and J 9 bases, with 5 bases left between them. CDR1 is MDHEN and CDR2 is SYDVKM in the germline V gene. This CDR3 contains 11 residues. The chain's CDR3 is CASSLSVTQYF. The CDR3 region has the DNA TGTGCCAGCAGTTTATCGGTAACGCAGTATTTT.

J is TRBJ2-1 and V is TRBV5-6, with D possibly TRBD1 on 5 matching bases. The CDR3 contains 14 residues. The V gene's germline CDR1 is SGHDT and CDR2 YYEEEE. The V and J ends lost 4 bases and 3 bases respectively, with 11 bases between them. CDR3 nucleotides: TGTGCCAGCAGCCCTTACAGGTTCTACAATGAGCAGTTCTTC. As protein: CASSPYRFYNEQFF.

Ten or more counts support this clonotype. The chain links TRBV7-2 to TRBJ2-2; D is ambiguous. Trimming removed 0 bases at V and 7 bases at J, with 6 bases between. Germline CDR1 SGHTA, CDR2 FQGNSA. This CDR3 is built from 13 residues. CDR3 loop: CASSLAWGGELFF. The DNA of the CDR3 is TGTGCCAGCAGCTTAGCGTGGGGCGGGGAGCTGTTTTTT. Full variable domain (remainder filled in from reference TRBV7-2 and TRBJ2-2): GAGVSQSPSNKVTEKGKDVELRCDPISGHTALYWYRQSLGQGLEFLIYFQGNSAPDKSGLPSDRFSAERTGGSVSTLTIQRTQQEDSAVYLCASSLAWGGELFFGEGSRLTVL.

Ten or more counts support this clonotype. The DNA for the CDR3 is TGTGCCAGCAGTTATAGTCCCCAGGGGGGCATCTACAATGAGCAGTTCTTC. Its translation: CASSYSPQGGIYNEQFF. V and J are TRBV6-6 and TRBJ2-1; TRBD1 might be the D (7 bases). The V gene lost 3 bases and the J gene lost 3 bases, with 18 bases spanning the gap. Germline V lookup: CDR1 MNHNY, CDR2 SVGAGI (reference sequence). The length of the CDR3 is 17 residues.

The rearrangement links TRBV7-2 to TRBJ2-5, with D unclear. Germline V lookup: CDR1 SGHTA, CDR2 FQGNSA. V shed 5 bases and J shed 4 bases, with 14 bases lying between them. The CDR3 totals 14 residues. CDR3 amino acids: CASSPGDRPETQYF. CDR3 DNA: TGTGCCAGCAGCCCTGGTGATAGACCAGAGACCCAGTACTTC.

In the case of this clonotype: Its ends do not fully match the called genes, so a read error is possible. The rearrangement joins TRBV30 to TRBJ1-5; 8 positions match TRBD1. Per the germline V gene, CDR1 is GTSNPN and CDR2 is SVGIG (reference sequence). CDR3 length: 14 residues. In nucleotides, the CDR3 is TGTGCCGGGAGTGTCGCAGGGGGCGGTCAGCCCCAGCATTTT. This gives the protein CAGSVAGGGQPQHF. The variable domain in full, with the rest retrieved from reference TRBV30 and TRBJ1-5, is SQTIHQWPATLVQPVGSPLSLECTVEGTSNPNLYWYRQAAGRGLQLLFYSVGIGQISSEVPQNLSASRPQDRQFILSSKKLLLSDSGFYLCAGSVAGGGQPQHFGDGTRLSIL.

At least ten counts were recorded for this clonotype. The CDR3 DNA follows: TGTGCCAGCACCCCGGACAGTTCCTACGAGCAGTACTTC. This translates into CASTPDSSYEQYF. This sequence joins TRBV7-2 and TRBJ2-7, with a tentative D call TRBD1 (6 bases). The germline CDR1 and CDR2 sequences are SGHTA and FQGNSA. The CDR3 spans 13 residues. Trimming removed 7 bases from V and 1 base from J, with 11 bases in between.

This clonotype was detected ten times or more. The chain couples TRBV7-8 to TRBJ2-1; 8 bases match TRBD2. CDR1 SGHVS and CDR2 FQNEAQ come from the germline V gene. There are 14 residues in the CDR3. Losses at the gene ends were 1 base for V and 8 bases for J; bases not matched to a gene: 4. CDR3 sequence reads: CASSLGGTRDEQFF. CDR3 bases: TGTGCCAGCAGCTTAGGGGGGACTAGGGATGAGCAGTTCTTC.

The J gene is TRBJ1-6, the V gene TRBV6-6; D call uncertain. The germline V and J ends were trimmed by 7 bases and 0 bases, with 13 bases remaining between them. In germline, CDR1 is MNHNY, CDR2 SVGAGI (reference sequence). CDR3 length equals 16 residues. DNA for the CDR3: TGTGCCAGCAAAGGTGCCTTGAGCTCCTATAATTCACCCCTCCACTTT. This encodes CASKGALSSYNSPLHF.

The chain recombines TRBV20-1 with TRBJ1-2; 7 bases agree with TRBD1. Looked up from germline, CDR1 is DFQATT and CDR2 is SNEGSKA (reference sequence). The ends lost 6 bases at V and 6 bases at J; junction bases unmatched: 7. The CDR3 covers 12 residues. The CDR3 DNA follows: TGCAGTGCCAGGGGGGGATTCCATGGCTACACCTTC. Protein product: CSARGGFHGYTF.

J is TRBJ2-7 and V is TRBV7-9; D possibly matches TRBD1 or TRBD2 (5 bases each). The CDR3 contains 14 residues. Germline CDR1 SEHNR, CDR2 FQNEAQ (reference sequence). Between the trimmed V and J ends, which lost 2 bases and 2 bases, there was a span of 10 bases. The DNA of the CDR3 is TGTGCCAGCAGCTTACTGGGGGATCCCTACGAGCAGTACTTC. This encodes CASSLLGDPYEQYF.

This clonotype appeared a few times. The gene calls are TRBV29-1 and TRBJ2-7; D uncertain. The CDR3 is made up of 13 amino acids. Germline V gene sequence: CDR1 SQVTM, CDR2 ANQGSEA. Trimming took 3 bases from V and 7 from J, leaving 16 bases between them. CDR3 coding DNA: TGCAGCGTTGAGGATAGGGCCCTGGGAGAGCAGTACTTC. It codes for CSVEDRALGEQYF.